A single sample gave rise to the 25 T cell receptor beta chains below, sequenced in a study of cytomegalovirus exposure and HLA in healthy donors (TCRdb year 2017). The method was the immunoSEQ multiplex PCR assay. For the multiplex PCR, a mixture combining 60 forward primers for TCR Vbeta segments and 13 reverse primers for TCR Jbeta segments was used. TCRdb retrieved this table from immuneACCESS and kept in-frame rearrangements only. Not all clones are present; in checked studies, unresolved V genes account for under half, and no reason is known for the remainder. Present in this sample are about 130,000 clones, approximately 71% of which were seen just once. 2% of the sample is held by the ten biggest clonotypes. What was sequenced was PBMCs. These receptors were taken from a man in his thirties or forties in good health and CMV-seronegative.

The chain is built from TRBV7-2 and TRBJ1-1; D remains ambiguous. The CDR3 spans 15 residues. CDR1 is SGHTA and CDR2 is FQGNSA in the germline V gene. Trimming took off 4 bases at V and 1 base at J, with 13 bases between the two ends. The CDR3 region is CASSSRVPWNTEAFF. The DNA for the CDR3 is TGTGCCAGCAGCTCCCGGGTCCCCTGGAACACTGAAGCTTTCTTT.

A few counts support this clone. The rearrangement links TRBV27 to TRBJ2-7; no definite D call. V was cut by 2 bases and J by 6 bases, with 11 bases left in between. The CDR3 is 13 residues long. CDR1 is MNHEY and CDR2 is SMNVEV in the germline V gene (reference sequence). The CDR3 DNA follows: TGTGCCAGCAGTTTAAACTGGTCTGGCGAGCAGTACTTC. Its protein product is CASSLNWSGEQYF.

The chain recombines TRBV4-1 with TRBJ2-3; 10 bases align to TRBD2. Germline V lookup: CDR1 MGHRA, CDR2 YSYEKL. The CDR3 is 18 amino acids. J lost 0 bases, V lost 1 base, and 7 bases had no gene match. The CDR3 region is CASSQVGTSVRSTDTQYF. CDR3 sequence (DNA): TGCGCCAGCAGCCAAGTCGGGACTAGCGTTCGGAGCACAGATACGCAGTATTTT.

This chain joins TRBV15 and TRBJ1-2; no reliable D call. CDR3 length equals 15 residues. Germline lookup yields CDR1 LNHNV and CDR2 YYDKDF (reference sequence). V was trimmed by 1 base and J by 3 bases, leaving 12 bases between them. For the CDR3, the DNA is TGTGCCACCAGCAGAGTCGTGAGGAGGGACTATGGCTACACCTTC. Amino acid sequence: CATSRVVRRDYGYTF.

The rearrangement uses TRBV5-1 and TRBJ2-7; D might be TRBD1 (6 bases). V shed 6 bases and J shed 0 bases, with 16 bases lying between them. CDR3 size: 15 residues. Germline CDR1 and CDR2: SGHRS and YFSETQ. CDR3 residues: CASIEGGESSYEQYF. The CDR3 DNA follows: TGCGCCAGCATCGAAGGGGGTGAAAGCTCCTACGAGCAGTACTTC.

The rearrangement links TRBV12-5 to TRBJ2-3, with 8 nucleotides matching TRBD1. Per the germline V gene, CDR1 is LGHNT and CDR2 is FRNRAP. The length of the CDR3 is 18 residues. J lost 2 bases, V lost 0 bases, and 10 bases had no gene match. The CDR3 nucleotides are TGTGCTAGTGGTTTGGTCCGGACAGGGCAGTTTTTCACAGATACGCAGTATTTT. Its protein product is CASGLVRTGQFFTDTQYF.

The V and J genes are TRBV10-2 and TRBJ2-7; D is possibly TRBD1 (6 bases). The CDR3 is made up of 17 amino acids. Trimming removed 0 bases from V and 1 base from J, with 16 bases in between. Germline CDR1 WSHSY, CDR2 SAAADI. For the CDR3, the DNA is TGCGCCAGCAGTGAGTCGGGTCGTAGAGGGGGATCCTACGAGCAGTACTTC. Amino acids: CASSESGRRGGSYEQYF.

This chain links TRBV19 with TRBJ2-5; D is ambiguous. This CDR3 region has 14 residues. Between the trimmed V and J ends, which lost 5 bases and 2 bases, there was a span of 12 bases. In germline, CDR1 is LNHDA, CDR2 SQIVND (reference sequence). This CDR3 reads CASSFQASQETQYF. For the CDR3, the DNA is TGTGCCAGTAGTTTTCAGGCTTCACAAGAGACCCAGTACTTC.

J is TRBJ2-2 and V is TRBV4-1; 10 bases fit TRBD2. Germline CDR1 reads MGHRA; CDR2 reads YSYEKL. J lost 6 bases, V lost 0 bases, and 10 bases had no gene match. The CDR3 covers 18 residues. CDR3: CASSQEGAGGFDSGELFF. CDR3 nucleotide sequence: TGCGCCAGCAGCCAAGAAGGAGCGGGAGGGTTCGACTCCGGGGAGCTGTTTTTT.

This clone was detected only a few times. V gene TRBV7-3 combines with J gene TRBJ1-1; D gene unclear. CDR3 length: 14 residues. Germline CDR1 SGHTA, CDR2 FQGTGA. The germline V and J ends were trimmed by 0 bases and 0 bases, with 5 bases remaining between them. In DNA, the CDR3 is TGTGCCAGCAGCTTAACGAGCATGAACACTGAAGCTTTCTTT. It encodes CASSLTSMNTEAFF.

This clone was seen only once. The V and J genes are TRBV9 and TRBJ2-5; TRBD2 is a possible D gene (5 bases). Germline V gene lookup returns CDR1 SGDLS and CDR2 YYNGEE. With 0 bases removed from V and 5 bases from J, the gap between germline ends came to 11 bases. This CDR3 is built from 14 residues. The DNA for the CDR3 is TGTGCCAGCAGCGTAGAATGGGAGATGGAGACCCAGTACTTC. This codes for CASSVEWEMETQYF.

CDR3 residues: CAISEGTGFAEAFF. CDR3 coding DNA: TGTGCCATCAGTGAGGGGACAGGGTTCGCTGAAGCTTTCTTT. The V and J genes are TRBV10-3 and TRBJ1-1; 9 bases map to TRBD1. J was trimmed by 6 bases and V by 2 bases; bases with no gene match: 4. Germline V gene sequence: CDR1 ENHRY, CDR2 SYGVKD. The CDR3 has 14 residues.

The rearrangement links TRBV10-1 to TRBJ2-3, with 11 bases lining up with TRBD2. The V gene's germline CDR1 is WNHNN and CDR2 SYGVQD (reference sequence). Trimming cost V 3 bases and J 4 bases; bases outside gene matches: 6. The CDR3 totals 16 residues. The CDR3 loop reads CASSDVAGGPADTQYF. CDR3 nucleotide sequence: TGCGCCAGCAGTGACGTAGCGGGAGGGCCTGCAGATACGCAGTATTTT.

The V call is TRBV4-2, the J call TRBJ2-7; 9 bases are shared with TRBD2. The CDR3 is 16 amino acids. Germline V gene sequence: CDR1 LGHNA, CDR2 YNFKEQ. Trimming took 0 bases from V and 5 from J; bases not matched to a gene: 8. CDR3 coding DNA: TGTGCCAGCAGCCAAGATATAGAAGCGGGAGGCCACGAGCAGTACTTC. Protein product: CASSQDIEAGGHEQYF.

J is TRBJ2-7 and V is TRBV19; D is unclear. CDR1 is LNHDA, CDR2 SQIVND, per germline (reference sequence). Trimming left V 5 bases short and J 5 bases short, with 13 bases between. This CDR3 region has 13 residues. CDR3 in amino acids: CASSHDDINEQYF. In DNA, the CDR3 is TGTGCCAGTAGTCACGACGACATTAACGAGCAGTACTTC.

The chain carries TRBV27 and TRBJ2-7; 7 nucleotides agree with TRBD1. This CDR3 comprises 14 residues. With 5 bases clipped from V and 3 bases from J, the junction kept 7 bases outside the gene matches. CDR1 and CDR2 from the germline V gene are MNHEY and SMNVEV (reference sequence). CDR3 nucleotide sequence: TGTGCCAGCAGTACCCGACAGGGAATCTACGAGCAGTACTTC. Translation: CASSTRQGIYEQYF.

The chain's CDR3 is CASSPRPGEYGYTF. CDR3 nucleotide sequence: TGCGCCAGCTCTCCCCGGCCAGGGGAATATGGCTACACCTTC. This chain uses TRBV5-1 with TRBJ1-2, with D perhaps TRBD1 (6 bases). There are 14 residues in the CDR3. Germline loops: CDR1 SGHRS, CDR2 YFSETQ. The V end was cut by 7 bases, the J end by 5 bases, with 18 bases between.

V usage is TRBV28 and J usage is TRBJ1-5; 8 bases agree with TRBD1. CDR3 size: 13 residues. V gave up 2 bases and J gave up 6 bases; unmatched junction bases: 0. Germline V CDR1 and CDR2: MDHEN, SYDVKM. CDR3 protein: CASSLQGAQPQHF. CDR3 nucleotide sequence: TGTGCCAGCAGTTTACAGGGGGCTCAGCCCCAGCATTTT. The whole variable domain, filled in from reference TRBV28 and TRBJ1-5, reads DVKVTQSSRYLVKRTGEKVFLECVQDMDHENMFWYRQDPGLGLRLIYFSYDVKMKEKGDIPEGYSVSREKKERFSLILESASTNQTSMYLCASSLQGAQPQHFGDGTRLSIL.

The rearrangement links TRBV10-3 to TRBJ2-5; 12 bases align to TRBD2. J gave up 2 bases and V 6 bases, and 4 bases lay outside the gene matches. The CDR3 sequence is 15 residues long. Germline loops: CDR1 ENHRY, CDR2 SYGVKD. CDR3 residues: CAISPGLAGQETQYF. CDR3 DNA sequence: TGTGCCATCAGCCCGGGACTAGCGGGTCAAGAGACCCAGTACTTC.

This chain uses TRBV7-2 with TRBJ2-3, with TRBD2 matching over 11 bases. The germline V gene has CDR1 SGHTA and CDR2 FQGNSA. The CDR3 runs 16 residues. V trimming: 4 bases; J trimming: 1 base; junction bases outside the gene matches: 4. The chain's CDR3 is CASSSQLAGGTDTQYF. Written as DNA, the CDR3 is TGTGCCAGCAGCTCCCAACTAGCGGGAGGCACAGATACGCAGTATTTT.

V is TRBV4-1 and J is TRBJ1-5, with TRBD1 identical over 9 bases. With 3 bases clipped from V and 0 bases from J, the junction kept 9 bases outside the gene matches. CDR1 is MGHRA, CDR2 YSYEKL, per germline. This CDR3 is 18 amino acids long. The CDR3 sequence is CASSQGQGRAYSNQPQHF. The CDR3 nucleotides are TGCGCCAGCAGCCAGGGACAGGGTCGGGCTTATAGCAATCAGCCCCAGCATTTT.

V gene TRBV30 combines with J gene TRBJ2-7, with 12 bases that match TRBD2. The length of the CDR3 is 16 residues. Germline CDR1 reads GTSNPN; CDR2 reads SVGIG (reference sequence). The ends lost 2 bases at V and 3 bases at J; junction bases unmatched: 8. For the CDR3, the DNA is TGTGCCTGGAGTAGACCGGGACTAGCGGGCCTCTACGAGCAGTACTTC. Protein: CAWSRPGLAGLYEQYF.

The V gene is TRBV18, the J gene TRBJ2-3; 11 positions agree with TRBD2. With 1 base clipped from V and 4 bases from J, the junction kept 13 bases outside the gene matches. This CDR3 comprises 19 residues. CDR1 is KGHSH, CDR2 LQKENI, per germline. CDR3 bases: TGTGCCAGCTCACCACTAGCGGGAGGGCCAACTTTGCACCCAGATACGCAGTATTTT. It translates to CASSPLAGGPTLHPDTQYF.

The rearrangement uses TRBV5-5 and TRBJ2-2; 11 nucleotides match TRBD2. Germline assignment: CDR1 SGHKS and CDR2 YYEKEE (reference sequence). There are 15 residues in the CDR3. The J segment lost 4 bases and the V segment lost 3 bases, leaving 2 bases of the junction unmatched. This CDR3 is CASSSGLAATGELFF. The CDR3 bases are TGTGCCAGCAGCTCGGGACTAGCGGCCACCGGGGAGCTGTTTTTT.

CDR3 in DNA: TGTGCCAGCAGCCAGACAGGGACAACTAATGAAAAACTGTTTTTT. Translating it yields CASSQTGTTNEKLFF. The chain employs TRBV7-9 and TRBJ1-4; 7 nucleotides line up with TRBD1. Trimming took 5 bases from V and 0 from J; bases not matched to a gene: 3. The CDR3 sequence is 15 residues long. Germline values: CDR1 SEHNR, CDR2 FQNEAQ (reference sequence).